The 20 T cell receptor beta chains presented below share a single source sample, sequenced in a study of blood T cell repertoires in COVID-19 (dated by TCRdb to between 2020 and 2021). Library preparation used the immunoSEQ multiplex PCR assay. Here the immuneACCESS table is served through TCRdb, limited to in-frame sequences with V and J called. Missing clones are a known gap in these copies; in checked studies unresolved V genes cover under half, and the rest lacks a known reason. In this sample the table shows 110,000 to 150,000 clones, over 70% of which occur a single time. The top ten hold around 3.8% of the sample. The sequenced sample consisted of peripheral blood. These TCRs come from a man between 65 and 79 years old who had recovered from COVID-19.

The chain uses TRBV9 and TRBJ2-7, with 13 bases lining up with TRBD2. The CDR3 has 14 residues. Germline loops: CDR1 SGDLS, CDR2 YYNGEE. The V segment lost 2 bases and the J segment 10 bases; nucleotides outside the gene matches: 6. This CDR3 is CASSVGTSGDPQYF. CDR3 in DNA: TGTGCCAGCAGCGTGGGGACTAGCGGGGACCCACAGTACTTC.

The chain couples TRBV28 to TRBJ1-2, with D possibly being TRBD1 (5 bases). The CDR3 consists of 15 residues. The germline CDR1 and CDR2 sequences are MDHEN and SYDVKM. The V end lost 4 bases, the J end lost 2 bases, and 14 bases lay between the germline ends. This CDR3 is CASSSPQTANYGYTF. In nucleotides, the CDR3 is TGTGCCAGCAGTTCACCCCAGACAGCGAACTATGGCTACACCTTC.

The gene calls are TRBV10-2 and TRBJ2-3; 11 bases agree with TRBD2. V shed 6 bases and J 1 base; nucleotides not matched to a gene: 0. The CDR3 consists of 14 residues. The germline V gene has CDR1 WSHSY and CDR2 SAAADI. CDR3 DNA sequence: TGCGCCAGCAGACTAGCGGGAGGCACAGATACGCAGTATTTT. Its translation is CASRLAGGTDTQYF.

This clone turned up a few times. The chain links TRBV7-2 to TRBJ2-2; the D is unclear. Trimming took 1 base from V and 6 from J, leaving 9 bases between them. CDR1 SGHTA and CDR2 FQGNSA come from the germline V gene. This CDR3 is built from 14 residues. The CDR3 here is CASSLVAVPGELFF. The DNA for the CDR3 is TGTGCCAGCAGCTTAGTTGCGGTGCCCGGGGAGCTGTTTTTT. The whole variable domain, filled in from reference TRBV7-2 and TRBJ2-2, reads GAGVSQSPSNKVTEKGKDVELRCDPISGHTALYWYRQSLGQGLEFLIYFQGNSAPDKSGLPSDRFSAERTGGSVSTLTIQRTQQEDSAVYLCASSLVAVPGELFFGEGSRLTVL.

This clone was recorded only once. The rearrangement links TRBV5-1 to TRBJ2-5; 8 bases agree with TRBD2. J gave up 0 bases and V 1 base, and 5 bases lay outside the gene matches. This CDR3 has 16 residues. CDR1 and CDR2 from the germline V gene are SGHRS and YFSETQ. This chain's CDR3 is CASSLLVAGNQETQYF. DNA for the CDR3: TGCGCCAGCAGCTTGTTGGTAGCGGGAAACCAAGAGACCCAGTACTTC.

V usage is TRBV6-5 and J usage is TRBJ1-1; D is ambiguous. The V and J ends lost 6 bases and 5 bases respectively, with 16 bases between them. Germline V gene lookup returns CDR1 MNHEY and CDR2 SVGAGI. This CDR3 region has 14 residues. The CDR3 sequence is CASRPRGWGTEAFF. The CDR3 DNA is TGTGCCAGCAGACCCCGGGGATGGGGAACTGAAGCTTTCTTT.

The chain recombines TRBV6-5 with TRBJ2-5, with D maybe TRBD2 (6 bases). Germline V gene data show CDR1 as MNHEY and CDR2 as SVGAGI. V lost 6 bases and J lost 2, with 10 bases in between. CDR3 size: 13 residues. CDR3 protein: CASRRDLQETQYF. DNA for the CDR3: TGTGCCAGCAGAAGGGACTTGCAAGAGACCCAGTACTTC.

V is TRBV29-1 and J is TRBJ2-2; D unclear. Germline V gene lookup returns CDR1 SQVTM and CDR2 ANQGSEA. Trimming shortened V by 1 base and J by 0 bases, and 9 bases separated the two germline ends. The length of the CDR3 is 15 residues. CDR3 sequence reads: CSVEVGQSNTGELFF. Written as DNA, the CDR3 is TGCAGCGTTGAAGTGGGCCAGTCGAACACCGGGGAGCTGTTTTTT.

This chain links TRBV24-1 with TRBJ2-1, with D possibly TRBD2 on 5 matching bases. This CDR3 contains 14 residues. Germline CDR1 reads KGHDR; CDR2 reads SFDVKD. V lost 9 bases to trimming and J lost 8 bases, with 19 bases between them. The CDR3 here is CATRGGKGGDEQFF. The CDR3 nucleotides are TGTGCCACCCGAGGAGGAAAAGGTGGCGATGAGCAGTTCTTC.

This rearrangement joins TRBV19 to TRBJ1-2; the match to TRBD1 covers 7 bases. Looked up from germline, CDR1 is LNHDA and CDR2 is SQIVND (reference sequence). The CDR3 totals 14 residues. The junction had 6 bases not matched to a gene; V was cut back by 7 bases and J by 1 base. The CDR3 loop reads CASTATGINYGYTF. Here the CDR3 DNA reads TGTGCCAGTACCGCGACAGGGATTAACTATGGCTACACCTTC. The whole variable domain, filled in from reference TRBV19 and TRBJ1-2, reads DGGITQSPKYLFRKEGQNVTLSCEQNLNHDAMYWYRQDPGQGLRLIYYSQIVNDFQKGDIAEGYSVSREKKESFPLTVTSAQKNPTAFYLCASTATGINYGYTFGSGTRLTVV.

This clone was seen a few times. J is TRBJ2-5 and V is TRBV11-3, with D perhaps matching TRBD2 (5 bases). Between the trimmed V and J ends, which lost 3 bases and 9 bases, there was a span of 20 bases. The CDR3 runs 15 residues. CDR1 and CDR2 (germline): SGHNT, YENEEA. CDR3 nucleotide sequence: TGTGCCAGCAGCTTCCCCTTGCTCCGGGAAAAATCCCAGTACTTC. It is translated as CASSFPLLREKSQYF.

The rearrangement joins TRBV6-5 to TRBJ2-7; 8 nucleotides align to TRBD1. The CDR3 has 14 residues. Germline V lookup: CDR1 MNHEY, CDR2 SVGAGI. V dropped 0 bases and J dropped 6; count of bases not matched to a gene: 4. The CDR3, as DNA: TGTGCCAGCAGTTACTCGGAGACAGGGGCCGAGCAGTACTTC. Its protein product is CASSYSETGAEQYF.

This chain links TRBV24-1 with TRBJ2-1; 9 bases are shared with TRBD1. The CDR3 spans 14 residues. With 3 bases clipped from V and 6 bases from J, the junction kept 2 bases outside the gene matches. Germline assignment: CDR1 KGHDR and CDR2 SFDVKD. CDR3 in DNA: TGTGCCACCAGTGATAGGACAGGGGCCAATGAGCAGTTCTTC. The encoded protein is CATSDRTGANEQFF.

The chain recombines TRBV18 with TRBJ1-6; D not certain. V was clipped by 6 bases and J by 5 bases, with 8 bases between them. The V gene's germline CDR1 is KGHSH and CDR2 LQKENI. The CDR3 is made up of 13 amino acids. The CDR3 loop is CASSEHHNSPLHF. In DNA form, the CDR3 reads TGTGCCAGCTCCGAACACCATAATTCACCCCTCCACTTT.

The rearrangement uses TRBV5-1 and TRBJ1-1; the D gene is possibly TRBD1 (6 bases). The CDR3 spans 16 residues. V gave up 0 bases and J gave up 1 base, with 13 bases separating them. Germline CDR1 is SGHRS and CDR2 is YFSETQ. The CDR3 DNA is TGCGCCAGCAGCTTGGCTCAATGGGGACAGAACACTGAAGCTTTCTTT. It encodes CASSLAQWGQNTEAFF.

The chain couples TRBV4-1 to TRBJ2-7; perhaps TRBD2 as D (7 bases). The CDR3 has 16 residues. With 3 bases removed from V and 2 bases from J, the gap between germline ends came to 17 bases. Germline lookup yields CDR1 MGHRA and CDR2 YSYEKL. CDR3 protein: CASSQSAGGRTYEQYF. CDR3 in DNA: TGCGCCAGCAGCCAGTCCGCCGGGGGGCGAACCTACGAGCAGTACTTC.

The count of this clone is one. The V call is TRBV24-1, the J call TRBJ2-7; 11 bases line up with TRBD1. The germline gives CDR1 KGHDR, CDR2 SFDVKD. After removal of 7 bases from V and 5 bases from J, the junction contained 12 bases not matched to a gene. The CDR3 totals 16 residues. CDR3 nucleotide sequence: TGTGCCACCAGGAGCGGACTGGACAGGGGGCTGAACGAGCAGTACTTC. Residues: CATRSGLDRGLNEQYF.

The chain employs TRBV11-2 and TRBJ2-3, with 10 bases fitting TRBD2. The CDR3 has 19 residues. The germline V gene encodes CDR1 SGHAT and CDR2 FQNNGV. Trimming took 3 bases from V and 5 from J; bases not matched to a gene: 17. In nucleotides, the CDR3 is TGTGCCAGCAGCTTTCCTAGCGGGAGAGGAGGCATAGCCGGAGATACGCAGTATTTT. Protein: CASSFPSGRGGIAGDTQYF. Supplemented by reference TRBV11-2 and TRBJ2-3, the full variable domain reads EAGVAQSPRYKIIEKRQSVAFWCNPISGHATLYWYQQILGQGPKLLIQFQNNGVVDDSQLPKDRFSAERLKGVDSTLKIQPAKLEDSAVYLCASSFPSGRGGIAGDTQYFGPGTRLTVL.

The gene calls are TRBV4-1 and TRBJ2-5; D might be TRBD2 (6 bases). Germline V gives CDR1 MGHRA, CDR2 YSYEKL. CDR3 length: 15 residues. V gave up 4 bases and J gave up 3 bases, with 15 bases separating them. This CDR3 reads CASSRRGELKETQYF. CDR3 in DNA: TGCGCCAGCAGCCGGAGGGGCGAGCTAAAAGAGACCCAGTACTTC.

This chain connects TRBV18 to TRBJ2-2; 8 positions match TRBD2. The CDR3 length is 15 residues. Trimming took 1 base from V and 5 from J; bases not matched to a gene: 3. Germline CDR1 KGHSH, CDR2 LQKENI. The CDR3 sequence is CASSPLAGRTGELFF. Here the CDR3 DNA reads TGTGCCAGCTCACCACTAGCGGGACGAACCGGGGAGCTGTTTTTT. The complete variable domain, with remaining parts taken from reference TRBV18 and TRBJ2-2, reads NAGVMQNPRHLVRRRGQEARLRCSPMKGHSHVYWYRQLPEEGLKFMVYLQKENIIDESGMPKERFSAEFPKEGPSILRIQQVVRGDSAAYFCASSPLAGRTGELFFGEGSRLTVL.